The clone carrying this T cell receptor (beta chain) appeared a few times. The data belong to a study of cytomegalovirus exposure and HLA in healthy donors. Primers: 60 Vbeta forward and 13 Jbeta reverse. The table came from immunoSEQ multiplex PCR; TCRdb's copy has only in-frame clones and leaves some out. Of under 200,000 clones in the sample, over 75% were seen once. Each donor was nominally healthy when sampled (though unrecorded immune exposures were likely). Germline CDR1 reads SGHNT; CDR2 reads YYREEE (reference sequence). This CDR3 is built from 14 residues. The V segment lost 1 base and the J segment 5 bases; nucleotides outside the gene matches: 5.

The V and J genes are TRBV5-4 and TRBJ2-7; TRBD2 agrees at 8 bases. The specimen sequenced was PBMCs. This receptor was taken from a young man in good health and CMV-seropositive. The CDR3 DNA sequence: TGTGCCAGCAGCTTGATCAGCGGGGGCCACGAGCAGTACTTC. Translating gives CASSLISGGHEQYF.